Sequencing of this TCR beta chain was carried out in a study of blood T cell repertoires in COVID-19. Across the whole study: Researchers got acute and convalescent COVID-19 samples from the United States, Italy and Spain. T cells, B-cell-depleted T cells, or PBMCs supplied cDNA or gDNA.

In the source study's methods: Estimated nucleated cell counts came from reference gene primer amplification. Clones were read by immunoSEQ multiplex PCR, and TCRdb kept only the in-frame ones, dropping some. The D gene and trimming were derived from the DNA, and the V and J assignments and clone size from that table. In the table there are 90,000 to 140,000 clones, approximately 82% of which are singletons. The length of the CDR3 is 16 residues. With V trimmed by 5 bases and J by 2 bases, 9 bases remained unmatched. Germline CDR1 reads LNHNV; CDR2 reads YYDKDF (reference sequence). The gene calls are TRBV15 and TRBJ2-1; 7 bases match TRBD2. Sequences were obtained from peripheral blood. The sequence was collected from a woman of 80 years or more with acute or convalescent COVID-19. CDR3 in amino acids: CATSGGGDWTYNEQFF. The CDR3 bases are TGTGCCACCAGCGGGGGGGGAGACTGGACCTACAATGAGCAGTTCTTC.